This T cell receptor (beta chain) appears in the sequencing data of a study of Graves' ophthalmopathy and Graves' hyperthyroidism. A word on this clonotype: Just one base apart from a much larger clone, this may be a read error.

This CDR3 is 16 amino acids long. Germline CDR1 reads SGHVS; CDR2 reads FQNEAQ. Exclusion applied to patients with other autoimmune diseases, uncontrolled infections, pregnancy or lactation. RNA transcripts were the source from which TCR beta CDR3 regions were amplified. An opening RT-PCR round employed HTBI primers and preceded a second-round multiplex PCR. A single record per CDR3 protein comes from TCRdb applying MiXCR to the multiplex PCR reads. This table holds 600,000 to 650,000 distinct CDR3 sequences, about a fifth found once. The sample comprised peripheral blood. The chain is built from TRBV7-8 and TRBJ1-2, with D possibly matching TRBD1 (6 bases). This clonotype originated in a young woman with stable Graves' hyperthyroidism. Some clones in this sample may be carry-over from other donors' samples. DNA for the CDR3: TGTGCCAGCATCTTATCAGCAGGGACCAGGGGTTATGGCTACACCTTC. It translates to CASILSAGTRGYGYTF.